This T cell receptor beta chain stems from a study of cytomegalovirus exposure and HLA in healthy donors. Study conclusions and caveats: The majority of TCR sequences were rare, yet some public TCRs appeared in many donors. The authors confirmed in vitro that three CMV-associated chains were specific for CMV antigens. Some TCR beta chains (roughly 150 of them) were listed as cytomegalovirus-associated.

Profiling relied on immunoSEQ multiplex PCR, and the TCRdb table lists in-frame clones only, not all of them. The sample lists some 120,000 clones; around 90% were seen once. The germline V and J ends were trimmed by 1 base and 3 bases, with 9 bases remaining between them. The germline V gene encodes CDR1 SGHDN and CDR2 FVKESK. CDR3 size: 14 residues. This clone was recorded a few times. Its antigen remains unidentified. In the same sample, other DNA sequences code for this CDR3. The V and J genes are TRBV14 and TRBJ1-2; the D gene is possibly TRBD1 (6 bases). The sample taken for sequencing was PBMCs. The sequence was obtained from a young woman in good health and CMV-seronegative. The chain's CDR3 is CASSQAGGYYGYTF. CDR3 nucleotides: TGTGCCAGCAGCCAAGCTGGGGGCTACTATGGCTACACCTTC.